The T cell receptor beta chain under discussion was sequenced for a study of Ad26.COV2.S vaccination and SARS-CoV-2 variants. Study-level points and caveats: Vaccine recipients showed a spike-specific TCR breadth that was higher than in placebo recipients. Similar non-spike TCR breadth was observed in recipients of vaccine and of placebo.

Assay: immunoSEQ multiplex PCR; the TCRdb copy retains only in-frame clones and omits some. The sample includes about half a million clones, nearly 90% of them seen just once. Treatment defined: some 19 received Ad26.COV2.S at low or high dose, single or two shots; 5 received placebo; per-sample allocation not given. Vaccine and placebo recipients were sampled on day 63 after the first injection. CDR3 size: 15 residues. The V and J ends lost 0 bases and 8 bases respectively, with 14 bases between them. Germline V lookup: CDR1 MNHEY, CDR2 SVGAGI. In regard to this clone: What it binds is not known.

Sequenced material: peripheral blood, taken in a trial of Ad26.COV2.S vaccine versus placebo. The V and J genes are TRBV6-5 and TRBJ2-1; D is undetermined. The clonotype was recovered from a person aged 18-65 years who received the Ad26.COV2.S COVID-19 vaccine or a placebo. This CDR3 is CASSYSRPPGHEQFF. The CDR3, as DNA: TGTGCCAGCAGTTACTCGAGACCTCCCGGCCATGAGCAGTTCTTC.